Sequencing of this T cell receptor beta chain was carried out in a study of cytomegalovirus exposure and HLA in healthy donors. Turning to this clone: Its target is unknown.

In germline, CDR1 is MNHEY, CDR2 SMNVEV (reference sequence). This CDR3 contains 12 residues. V was shortened by 5 bases and J by 8 bases, with 12 bases between the two germline ends. A multiplex PCR was run with 60 Vbeta primers and 13 Jbeta primers. The protocol was immunoSEQ multiplex PCR, while the TCRdb copy is restricted to in-frame clones and leaves out a portion. The repertoire has roughly 170,000 clones, approximately 71% of them found once; the top ten carry 1.5%. Points from the study as a whole: Sequencing depth roughly uniform across donors was assumed in presence/absence analyses. A previous analysis found most TCR beta V segments productive roughly 87% or roughly 30% of the time. Later analysis indicated greater clonal expansion among HLA-associated TCR beta chains than among equally common other chains. Several of the most significant clusters appeared linked to common viral pathogens, based on a later analysis.

This sequence was found in a girl aged 5-17 years in good health and CMV-seronegative. The chain is built from TRBV27 and TRBJ1-2; D perhaps matches TRBD1 (5 bases). Sequenced sample: PBMCs. CDR3 loop: CASSPQGRGYTF. The CDR3 region has the DNA TGTGCCAGCAGTCCTCAGGGTCGAGGCTACACCTTC.